This T cell receptor beta chain was captured by sequencing in a study of CD8 T cells in Susac syndrome (dated by TCRdb to the late 2010s). As for the study more broadly: Repertoire sequencing was used to test whether CD8+ T cell activation and differentiation in Susac syndrome was antigen driven.

Results the study describes overall, beyond this receptor: The study acknowledged that relatively few individuals were included in the TCR sequencing and HLA analysis.

Peripheral blood CD8+ and CD4+ T cells from healthy donors, Susac syndrome patients and multiple sclerosis patients were profiled using high-throughput TCR beta sequencing. Healthy donors were age- and sex-matched controls. CD8+ TEMRA cells were enriched by FACS, while bulk CD8+ and CD4+ T cells were purified by magnetic negative isolation. Blood was collected in EDTA tubes and processed within 24 hours, with PBMCs isolated through density gradient centrifugation. PBMCs intended for TCR sequencing were cryopreserved in liquid nitrogen and thawed later in a water bath at 37 degrees C. The sorted or isolated CD4+, CD8+ and CD8+ TEMRA cells had a purity of 90% or higher. Ends trimmed: V by 3 bases, J by 0 bases; bases unmatched to a gene: 11. Counted from cysteine to phenylalanine, this CDR3 has 20 amino acids. Only the CDR3 part of the read is kept: 60 bases, read in frame from the first base. RNA was extracted using the RNeasy kit, and about 0.45 to 1 ug of the RNA was reverse transcribed with random hexamers. TCR beta CDR3 regions were amplified with the immunoSEQ multiplex PCR assay covering 54 Vbeta and 13 Jbeta segments. To correct PCR amplification bias, a synthetic template baseline was used for both primer optimization and computational correction. As for the authors' bioinformatics: Reads were annotated to V, D and J genes per IMGT and analyzed with immunoSEQ Analyzer, keeping only productive sequences. Clonality was computed as one minus Shannon entropy normalized by log2 of the number of productive unique sequences. For each patient and control, public and private clones were evaluated within the 100 most prevalent clones. A clone was defined as Susac-specific if it was absent from the healthy and MS cohorts, from around 960 published viral clones and from other ImmuneACCESS disease sequences. TCRdb handled the public reads itself, with Q25 trimming in fastp and clone calling in MiXCR, and kept productive beta chains. Each entry merges the rows of one CDR3 protein and shows their most common DNA and genes. These V and J calls rely on TCRdb rather than the paper's analysis. Within this sample are roughly 120,000 distinct CDR3 sequences, with roughly 95% of them counted one time only. Together, the top ten hold more than 0.08% of the sample.

In regard to this clonotype: Its cognate antigen has yet to be identified. The input lacks base qualities; no much larger clone sits a single base away.

The V and J segments used are TRBV12-3 or TRBV12-4 and TRBJ2-3, and 14 junctional nucleotides match TRBD2. The TCR originated in a human donor in good health. Sequencing used CD4+ T cells from PBMCs. This receptor has the CDR3 CASSLRRPGLAGVSTDTQYF. The DNA sequence follows: TGTGCCAGCAGTTTGCGGAGACCGGGACTAGCGGGAGTCAGCACAGATACGCAGTATTTT.